This T cell receptor (beta chain) was sequenced for a study of cytomegalovirus exposure and HLA in healthy donors. As for the study in general: Roughly 180 million T cells yielded 100 million to 130 million unique TCR beta sequences, as an earlier analysis found. Notes on the study in general: Of the V segments, some could not be distinguished, including TRBV6-2 and TRBV6-3, and were excluded. Later on, a genetic analysis was performed. It linked a missense variant in DCLRE1C with V- and J-gene trimming of TCR beta. CMV serostatus stood as the only immune exposure information on hand.

For this clone: The antigen is not known.

From germline, CDR1 is MGHRA and CDR2 YSYEKL. Trimming shortened V by 5 bases and J by 6 bases, and 17 bases separated the two germline ends. The CDR3 runs 15 residues. The PCR ran on 60 Vbeta and 13 Jbeta primers. The protocol was immunoSEQ multiplex PCR, while the TCRdb copy is restricted to in-frame clones and leaves out a portion. The sample shows 130,000 to 150,000 clones, about three quarters of them seen only once. The V call is TRBV4-1, the J call TRBJ2-4, with D maybe TRBD2 (6 bases). The sequence came from a human donor in good health. The sequenced sample was PBMCs. For the CDR3, the DNA is TGCGCCAGCAGCTCCGGGGGAGCTTGGGTAAACATTCAGTACTTC. Translation gives CASSSGGAWVNIQYF.